What follows are 32 T cell receptor beta chains derived from one specimen sequenced in a study of cytomegalovirus exposure and HLA in healthy donors (TCRdb year 2017). The library came from the immunoSEQ multiplex PCR assay. For the multiplex PCR, a mixture combining 60 forward primers for TCR Vbeta segments and 13 reverse primers for TCR Jbeta segments was used. TCRdb carries this immuneACCESS record with in-frame sequences only. Its versions omit some clonotypes, under half of them owing to an unresolved V gene in the studies checked, with the rest unexplained. Across this sample there are approximately 110,000 clones, with around 69% seen only once. Roughly 8.2% of the sample belongs to the ten largest clones. The sequencing input was PBMCs. The receptors derive from a middle-aged woman in good health and CMV-seropositive.

The rearrangement joins TRBV7-8 to TRBJ2-1; 10 bases fit TRBD2. This CDR3 region has 15 residues. Trimming removed 4 bases from V and 6 bases from J; junction bases left unmatched: 6. Germline V gene data show CDR1 as SGHVS and CDR2 as FQNEAQ. CDR3 amino acids: CASSSRAGGFNEQFF. CDR3 coding DNA: TGTGCCAGCAGCTCTCGAGCGGGGGGGTTCAATGAGCAGTTCTTC.

The chain couples TRBV7-3 to TRBJ1-2; D may be TRBD1 (5 bases). V was pared by 4 bases and J by 4 bases, with 10 bases between. Germline V CDR1 and CDR2: SGHTA, FQGTGA. CDR3 length: 13 amino acids. The CDR3 region has the DNA TGTGCCAGCAGCTCCAACGGGGGCTATGGCTACACCTTC. Translation: CASSSNGGYGYTF.

The CDR3 nucleotides read TGTGCCAGCAGCTTATGGACACACGACAATGAGCAGTTCTTC. This translates into CASSLWTHDNEQFF. This sequence joins TRBV7-9 and TRBJ2-1, with D perhaps matching TRBD1 (5 bases). The CDR3 is 14 amino acids. Germline V CDR1 and CDR2: SEHNR, FQNEAQ (reference sequence). V was trimmed by 2 bases and J by 5 bases, leaving 10 bases between them.

This chain joins TRBV28 and TRBJ1-2; D unresolved. Germline V gene data show CDR1 as MDHEN and CDR2 as SYDVKM. V was clipped by 3 bases and J by 4 bases, with 9 bases between them. The CDR3 has 13 amino acids. This CDR3 reads CASSLAESYGYTF. For the CDR3, the DNA is TGTGCCAGCAGTTTGGCGGAAAGCTATGGCTACACCTTC.

V and J are TRBV7-9 and TRBJ2-7; a weak D match, TRBD2 (6 bases). The V gene lost 1 base and the J gene lost 3 bases, with 7 bases spanning the gap. Per the germline V gene, CDR1 is SEHNR and CDR2 is FQNEAQ (reference sequence). CDR3 size: 13 residues. CDR3: CASSLGGDYEQYF. CDR3 DNA: TGTGCCAGCAGCTTAGGGGGGGACTACGAGCAGTACTTC.

This clone came up a few times. The chain combines TRBV7-2 with TRBJ1-3, with D perhaps TRBD1 (5 bases). The V and J ends lost 2 bases and 3 bases respectively, with 17 bases between them. The CDR3 extends over 17 amino acids. Germline CDR1 and CDR2: SGHTA and FQGNSA. DNA for the CDR3: TGTGCCAGCAGCTTAATGGCGTGGGGGGTTGATGGAAACACCATATATTTT. Translating gives CASSLMAWGVDGNTIYF.

The chain combines TRBV5-8 with TRBJ2-4; 10 bases match TRBD1. The V gene end was trimmed by 3 bases and the J gene end by 5 bases; junction bases not matched to a gene: 8. The length of the CDR3 is 16 residues. Germline lookup yields CDR1 SGHTS and CDR2 YDEGEE. This CDR3 is CASSWDRGGDQNIQYF. The DNA of the CDR3 is TGTGCCAGCAGCTGGGACAGGGGAGGAGACCAAAACATTCAGTACTTC.

The CDR3 protein is CASSLFESNRINEQYF. Here the CDR3 DNA reads TGTGCCAGCAGTTTATTCGAATCAAACAGGATCAACGAGCAGTACTTC. This chain uses TRBV28 with TRBJ2-7; D might be TRBD1 (5 bases). This CDR3 has 16 residues. Germline CDR1 is MDHEN and CDR2 is SYDVKM. V lost 1 base to trimming and J lost 5 bases, with 18 bases between them. The variable domain in full, with the rest retrieved from reference TRBV28 and TRBJ2-7, is DVKVTQSSRYLVKRTGEKVFLECVQDMDHENMFWYRQDPGLGLRLIYFSYDVKMKEKGDIPEGYSVSREKKERFSLILESASTNQTSMYLCASSLFESNRINEQYFGPGTRLTVT.

The gene calls are TRBV5-8 and TRBJ2-4; D is possibly TRBD1 (5 bases). The CDR3 length is 15 residues. Germline CDR1 SGHTS, CDR2 YDEGEE. Trimming took off 3 bases at V and 5 bases at J, with 15 bases between the two ends. CDR3 amino acids: CASSSLQGYQNIQYF. The DNA for the CDR3 is TGTGCCAGCAGCTCACTTCAGGGTTACCAAAACATTCAGTACTTC.

The CDR3 here is CASSSFDSTYEQYF. CDR3 nucleotides: TGTGCCAGCAGCTCCTTTGACAGTACCTACGAGCAGTACTTC. The chain recombines TRBV7-2 with TRBJ2-7; the D gene is possibly TRBD1 (5 bases). The CDR3 extends over 14 amino acids. Germline V lookup: CDR1 SGHTA, CDR2 FQGNSA. V lost 4 bases and J lost 2, with 12 bases in between.

The V gene is TRBV7-8, the J gene TRBJ2-5; 9 nucleotides agree with TRBD1. V trimming: 5 bases; J trimming: 2 bases; junction bases outside the gene matches: 6. The CDR3 extends over 15 amino acids. CDR1 SGHVS and CDR2 FQNEAQ come from the germline V gene. Here the CDR3 DNA reads TGTGCCAGCAGCCGACGGACAGGGGATCAAGAGACCCAGTACTTC. Protein: CASSRRTGDQETQYF.

The rearrangement joins TRBV9 to TRBJ1-1; D is ambiguous. This CDR3 has 14 amino acids. Germline V CDR1 and CDR2: SGDLS, YYNGEE. V lost 4 bases to trimming and J lost 3 bases, with 13 bases between them. In DNA, the CDR3 is TGTGCCAGCAGCTATAGCGGGAGGGACACTGAAGCTTTCTTT. Encoded protein: CASSYSGRDTEAFF.

The genes are TRBV2 and TRBJ2-1; 10 bases are a match to TRBD2. V lost 9 bases to trimming and J lost 6 bases; unmatched junction nucleotides: 11. The CDR3 length is 15 residues. Germline V gene data show CDR1 as SNHLY and CDR2 as FYNNEI. CDR3 DNA: TGTGCCAGGGGCCCATCTAGCGGGGGAACCAATGAGCAGTTCTTC. Protein product: CARGPSSGGTNEQFF. Full variable domain (rest looked up from reference TRBV2 and TRBJ2-1): EPEVTQTPSHQVTQMGQEVILRCVPISNHLYFYWYRQILGQKVEFLVSFYNNEISEKSEIFDDQFSVERPDGSNFTLKIRSTKLEDSAMYFCARGPSSGGTNEQFFGPGTRLTVL.

This rearrangement joins TRBV13 to TRBJ2-1; 8 nucleotides agree with TRBD2. The germline gives CDR1 PRHDT, CDR2 FYEKMQ (reference sequence). V shed 5 bases, J shed 4 bases, and the junction held 7 bases outside the gene matches. The length of the CDR3 is 15 residues. This CDR3 reads CASSQGPGGYNEQFF. The CDR3 coding sequence is TGTGCCAGCAGCCAGGGGCCGGGGGGGTACAATGAGCAGTTCTTC. Based on the CDR3 plus reference TRBV13 and TRBJ2-1, the full variable domain is AAGVIQSPRHLIKEKRETATLKCYPIPRHDTVYWYQQGPGQDPQFLISFYEKMQSDKGSIPDRFSAQQFSDYHSELNMSSLELGDSALYFCASSQGPGGYNEQFFGPGTRLTVL.

V gene TRBV5-4 combines with J gene TRBJ2-1; a weak D match, TRBD2 (6 bases). Per the germline V gene, CDR1 is SGHNT and CDR2 is YYREEE (reference sequence). The CDR3 contains 15 residues. Deletions cut 0 bases from V and 7 bases from J, with 14 bases between. CDR3 in amino acids: CASSLGGESGNEQFF. The DNA for the CDR3 is TGTGCCAGCAGCTTGGGCGGGGAGTCGGGTAATGAGCAGTTCTTC. The variable domain in full, completed from reference TRBV5-4 and TRBJ2-1, reads ETGVTQSPTHLIKTRGQQVTLRCSSQSGHNTVSWYQQALGQGPQFIFQYYREEENGRGNFPPRFSGLQFPNYSSELNVNALELDDSALYLCASSLGGESGNEQFFGPGTRLTVL.

Worth noting for this clone: The sample has other DNA sequences that encode this CDR3 too. The rearrangement uses TRBV5-1 and TRBJ2-3, with D perhaps TRBD1 (5 bases). The germline gives CDR1 SGHRS, CDR2 YFSETQ. Trimming cost V 4 bases and J 3 bases, with 9 bases left between them. The length of the CDR3 is 13 residues. CDR3 amino acids: CASSLSGTDTQYF. CDR3 sequence (DNA): TGCGCCAGCAGCCTGTCAGGGACAGATACGCAGTATTTT.

The chain joins TRBV5-6 to TRBJ2-7; TRBD1 is a possible D gene (6 bases). CDR3 length: 15 amino acids. Trimming removed 4 bases at V and 6 bases at J, with 20 bases between. The germline CDR1 and CDR2 sequences are SGHDT and YYEEEE. The CDR3 is CASSLLLYRVGEQYF. The CDR3 bases are TGTGCCAGCAGCCTCCTACTCTACAGGGTCGGCGAGCAGTACTTC.

V is TRBV7-2 and J is TRBJ2-7; TRBD1 aligns across 8 bases. CDR1 SGHTA and CDR2 FQGNSA come from the germline V gene. Unmatched junction bases numbered 21, after V lost 5 bases and J lost 6 bases. The CDR3 contains 18 residues. This CDR3 reads CASSQWTGSSNLQREQYF. Here the CDR3 DNA reads TGTGCCAGCAGCCAGTGGACAGGGAGCAGTAATTTGCAGCGCGAGCAGTACTTC.

This chain connects TRBV2 to TRBJ1-3; TRBD1 is a possible D gene (6 bases). CDR3 length equals 14 residues. V lost 8 bases and J 0 bases, leaving 11 bases between the germline ends. In germline, CDR1 is SNHLY, CDR2 FYNNEI. CDR3 sequence reads: CASRTANSGNTIYF. The CDR3 nucleotides read TGTGCCAGCCGGACAGCGAACTCTGGAAACACCATATATTTT.

This chain connects TRBV5-6 to TRBJ2-4; TRBD1 might be the D (6 bases). V lost 3 bases to trimming and J lost 4 bases, with 11 bases between them. The CDR3 loop spans 14 amino acids. Looked up from germline, CDR1 is SGHDT and CDR2 is YYEEEE. CDR3 DNA sequence: TGTGCCAGCAGCTCACTAGGACAGAAAAACATTCAGTACTTC. Translation: CASSSLGQKNIQYF.

The rearrangement uses TRBV7-8 and TRBJ2-7; D gene uncertain. Germline CDR1 reads SGHVS; CDR2 reads FQNEAQ. The CDR3 spans 13 residues. Trimming stripped 2 bases from V and 6 bases from J, with 11 bases between. The CDR3 DNA is TGTGCCAGCAGCTTACTCGGGTCGTTCGAGCAGTACTTC. Translating gives CASSLLGSFEQYF.

This clone is a singleton in its sample. This rearrangement joins TRBV5-1 to TRBJ1-1, with D maybe TRBD1 (6 bases). The CDR3 is 12 residues long. Germline values: CDR1 SGHRS, CDR2 YFSETQ. V was clipped by 2 bases and J by 5 bases, with 7 bases between them. The CDR3 DNA reads as TGCGCCAGCAGCTTTCAGGGGACTGAAGCTTTCTTT. Protein: CASSFQGTEAFF.

The chain combines TRBV9 with TRBJ1-5; D unclear. The germline CDR1 and CDR2 sequences are SGDLS and YYNGEE. Deletions cut 4 bases from V and 7 bases from J, with 9 bases between. This CDR3 has 12 amino acids. The CDR3 DNA reads TGTGCCAGCAGCAACGGGAACCAGCCCCAGCATTTT. Its translation is CASSNGNQPQHF.

The chain combines TRBV29-1 with TRBJ1-4, with 8 bases that match TRBD1. This CDR3 has 13 amino acids. Germline V gene data show CDR1 as SQVTM and CDR2 as ANQGSEA. The V gene end was trimmed by 4 bases and the J gene end by 3 bases; junction bases not matched to a gene: 1. This CDR3 is CSVGGQANEKLFF. The CDR3 DNA is TGCAGCGTTGGGGGACAGGCTAATGAAAAACTGTTTTTT.

Only one count was recorded for this clone. The CDR3 loop is CASSPTRARGDIQYF. The CDR3 DNA reads TGTGCCAGCTCACCAACTCGTGCCAGGGGAGACATTCAGTACTTC. The chain combines TRBV18 with TRBJ2-4; TRBD1 is a possible D gene (6 bases). In germline, CDR1 is KGHSH, CDR2 LQKENI. The V end was cut by 2 bases, the J end by 8 bases, with 16 bases between. This CDR3 has 15 amino acids.

The V gene is TRBV4-3, the J gene TRBJ2-6; 11 bases agree with TRBD1. Losses at the gene ends were 3 bases for V and 6 bases for J; bases not matched to a gene: 4. This CDR3 spans 16 amino acids. Germline V gene sequence: CDR1 LGHNA, CDR2 YSLEER. The CDR3 DNA reads as TGCGCCAGCAGCCAGGACAGGGGGCAGGTGGCCAACGTCCTGACTTTC. It translates to CASSQDRGQVANVLTF.

The table lists this clone with a few counts. This chain uses TRBV29-1 with TRBJ1-2; D not certain. The CDR3 totals 12 residues. From germline, CDR1 is SQVTM and CDR2 ANQGSEA. Trimming took off 6 bases at V and 4 bases at J, with 12 bases between the two ends. The CDR3 spells CSVAFEGYGYTF. In DNA form, the CDR3 reads TGCAGCGTCGCTTTCGAGGGCTATGGCTACACCTTC.

The rearrangement uses TRBV11-2 and TRBJ1-2; tentative D call: TRBD1 (5 bases). The V and J ends lost 0 bases and 1 base respectively, with 18 bases between them. Germline V gene sequence: CDR1 SGHAT, CDR2 FQNNGV. The CDR3 is 18 residues long. This chain's CDR3 is CASSLDSYSRGINYGYTF. The CDR3 DNA is TGTGCCAGCAGCTTAGACTCCTACTCGCGGGGGATTAACTATGGCTACACCTTC.

V and J are TRBV6-6 and TRBJ2-5; 7 bases align to TRBD2. The J call may be in error: the DNA end matches TRBJ2-7 better. The length of the CDR3 is 12 residues. The germline CDR1 and CDR2 sequences are MNHNY and SVGAGI (reference sequence). CDR3 sequence: CATRSGNYEQYF. The DNA of the CDR3 is TGTGCCACCAGGAGCGGGAACTACGAGCAGTACTTC.

The V and J genes are TRBV11-3 and TRBJ2-1; 8 positions agree with TRBD2. Germline CDR1 SGHNT, CDR2 YENEEA. CDR3 length: 14 amino acids. The trim removed 6 bases at V and 3 bases at J, leaving 4 bases unmatched. The CDR3 reads CASSSGGDYNEQFF. DNA for the CDR3: TGTGCCAGCAGTTCCGGGGGGGACTACAATGAGCAGTTCTTC.

The chain carries TRBV4-2 and TRBJ2-7, with 8 bases identical to TRBD1. CDR1 is LGHNA and CDR2 is YNFKEQ in the germline V gene. The CDR3 is 13 residues long. V shed 8 bases and J 4 bases; nucleotides not matched to a gene: 7. CDR3 nucleotides: TGTGCCAGCGGGACAGGAGATCGGTACGAGCAGTACTTC. Translated: CASGTGDRYEQYF.

This rearrangement joins TRBV5-1 to TRBJ1-1; TRBD1 agrees at 8 bases. V dropped 4 bases and J dropped 3; count of bases not matched to a gene: 8. CDR1 is SGHRS and CDR2 is YFSETQ in the germline V gene. This CDR3 spans 15 amino acids. The CDR3 reads CASSRIQGADTEAFF. CDR3 in DNA: TGCGCCAGCAGCCGAATCCAGGGGGCCGACACTGAAGCTTTCTTT.